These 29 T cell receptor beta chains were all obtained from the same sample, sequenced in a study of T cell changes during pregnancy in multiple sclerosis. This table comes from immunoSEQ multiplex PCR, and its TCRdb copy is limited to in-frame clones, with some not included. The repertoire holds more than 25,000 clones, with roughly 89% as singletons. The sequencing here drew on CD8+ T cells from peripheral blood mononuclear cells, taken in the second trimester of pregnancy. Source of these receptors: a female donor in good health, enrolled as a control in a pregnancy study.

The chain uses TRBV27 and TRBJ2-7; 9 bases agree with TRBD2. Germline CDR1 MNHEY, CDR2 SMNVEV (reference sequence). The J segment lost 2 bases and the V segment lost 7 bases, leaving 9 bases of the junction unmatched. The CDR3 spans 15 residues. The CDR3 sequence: CASNDKAGGAYEQYF. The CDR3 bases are TGTGCCAGCAACGACAAGGCGGGGGGGGCCTACGAGCAGTACTTC.

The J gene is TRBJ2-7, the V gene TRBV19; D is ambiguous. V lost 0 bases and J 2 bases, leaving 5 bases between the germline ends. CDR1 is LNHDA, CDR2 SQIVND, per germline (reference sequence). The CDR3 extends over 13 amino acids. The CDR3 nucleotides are TGTGCCAGTAGTATAGAGGAGACCTACGAGCAGTACTTC. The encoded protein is CASSIEETYEQYF. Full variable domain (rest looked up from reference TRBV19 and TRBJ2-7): DGGITQSPKYLFRKEGQNVTLSCEQNLNHDAMYWYRQDPGQGLRLIYYSQIVNDFQKGDIAEGYSVSREKKESFPLTVTSAQKNPTAFYLCASSIEETYEQYFGPGTRLTVT.

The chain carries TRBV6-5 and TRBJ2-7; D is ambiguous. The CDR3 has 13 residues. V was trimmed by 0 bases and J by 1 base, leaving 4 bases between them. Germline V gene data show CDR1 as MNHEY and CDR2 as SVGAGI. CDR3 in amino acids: CASSYSSSYEQYF. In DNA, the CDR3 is TGTGCCAGCAGTTACTCTTCTTCCTACGAGCAGTACTTC.

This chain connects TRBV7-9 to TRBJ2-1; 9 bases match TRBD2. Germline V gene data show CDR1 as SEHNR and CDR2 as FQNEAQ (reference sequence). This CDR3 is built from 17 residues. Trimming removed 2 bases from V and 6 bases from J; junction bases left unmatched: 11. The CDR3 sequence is CASSLPGERGAVNEQFF. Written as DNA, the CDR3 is TGTGCCAGCAGCTTACCTGGGGAGCGGGGGGCTGTCAATGAGCAGTTCTTC.

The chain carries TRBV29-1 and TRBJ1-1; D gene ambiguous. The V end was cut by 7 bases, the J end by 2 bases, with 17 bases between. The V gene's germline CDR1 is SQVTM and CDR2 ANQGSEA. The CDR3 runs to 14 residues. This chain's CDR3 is CSALGLVRNTEAFF. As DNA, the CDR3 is TGCAGCGCACTAGGACTGGTTAGAAACACTGAAGCTTTCTTT.

The DNA for the CDR3 is TGTGCCTGGAGTGTTGGCAGCACAGATACGCAGTATTTT. It translates to CAWSVGSTDTQYF. This sequence joins TRBV30 and TRBJ2-3; D unresolved. This CDR3 contains 13 residues. Germline lookup yields CDR1 GTSNPN and CDR2 SVGIG (reference sequence). V lost 0 bases to trimming and J lost 0 bases, with 4 bases between them.

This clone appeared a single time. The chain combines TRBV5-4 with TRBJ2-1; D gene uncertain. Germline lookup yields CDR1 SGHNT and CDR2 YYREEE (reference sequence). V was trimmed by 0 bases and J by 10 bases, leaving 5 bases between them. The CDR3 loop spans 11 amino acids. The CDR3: CASSLGAEQFF. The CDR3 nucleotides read TGTGCCAGCAGCTTGGGGGCCGAGCAGTTCTTC.

The CDR3 is CASSLIGGGDNYEQYF. CDR3 nucleotide sequence: TGTGCCAGCAGTTTAATTGGTGGGGGGGATAACTACGAGCAGTACTTC. The chain links TRBV28 to TRBJ2-7; 7 bases are shared with TRBD2. Germline V gene sequence: CDR1 MDHEN, CDR2 SYDVKM. The V segment lost 2 bases and the J segment 3 bases; nucleotides outside the gene matches: 10. The CDR3 totals 16 residues.

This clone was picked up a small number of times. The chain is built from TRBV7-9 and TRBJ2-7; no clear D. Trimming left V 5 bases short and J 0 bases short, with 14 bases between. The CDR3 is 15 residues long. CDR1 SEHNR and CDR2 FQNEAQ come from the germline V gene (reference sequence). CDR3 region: CASSPPGVFSYEQYF. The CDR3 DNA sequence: TGTGCCAGCAGCCCACCAGGCGTCTTCTCCTACGAGCAGTACTTC. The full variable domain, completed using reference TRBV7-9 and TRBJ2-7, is DTGVSQNPRHKITKRGQNVTFRCDPISEHNRLYWYRQTLGQGPEFLTYFQNEAQLEKSRLLSDRFSAERPKGSFSTLEIQRTEQGDSAMYLCASSPPGVFSYEQYFGPGTRLTVT.

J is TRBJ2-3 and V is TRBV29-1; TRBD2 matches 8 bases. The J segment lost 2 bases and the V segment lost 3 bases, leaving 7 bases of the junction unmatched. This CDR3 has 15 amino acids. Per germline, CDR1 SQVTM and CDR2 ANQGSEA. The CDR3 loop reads CSVESSGVYTDTQYF. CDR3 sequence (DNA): TGCAGCGTTGAGAGTAGCGGGGTATACACAGATACGCAGTATTTT.

In nucleotides, the CDR3 is TGTGCCAGCAGCCTGACAGGGGGTGACCTCTCTGGAAACACCATATATTTT. This sequence encodes CASSLTGGDLSGNTIYF. The chain carries TRBV27 and TRBJ1-3; TRBD1 matches 9 bases. In germline, CDR1 is MNHEY, CDR2 SMNVEV (reference sequence). The CDR3 has 17 amino acids. V lost 6 bases to trimming and J lost 0 bases; unmatched junction nucleotides: 9.

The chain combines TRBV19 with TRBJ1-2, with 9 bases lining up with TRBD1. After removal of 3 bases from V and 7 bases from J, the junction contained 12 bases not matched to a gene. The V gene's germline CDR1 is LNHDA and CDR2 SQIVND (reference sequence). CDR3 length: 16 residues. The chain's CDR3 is CASSIILQQGAGGYTF. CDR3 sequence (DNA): TGTGCCAGTAGTATCATTCTCCAACAGGGGGCTGGTGGCTACACCTTC.

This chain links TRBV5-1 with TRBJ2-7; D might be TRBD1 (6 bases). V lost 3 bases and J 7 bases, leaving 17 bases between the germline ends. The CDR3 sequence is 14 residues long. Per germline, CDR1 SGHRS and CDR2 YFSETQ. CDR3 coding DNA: TGCGCCAGCAGCTCCCGGGACATCCTGGGAGAGCAGTACTTC. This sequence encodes CASSSRDILGEQYF.

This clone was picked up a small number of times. The CDR3 DNA reads TGTGCCAGCAGCATTTCGGGGGGATTCACTGAAGCTTTCTTT. Translation: CASSISGGFTEAFF. The chain uses TRBV7-2 and TRBJ1-1; weak D call: TRBD1 (5 bases). This CDR3 comprises 14 residues. Germline CDR1 is SGHTA and CDR2 is FQGNSA. V lost 5 bases and J lost 4, with 14 bases in between.

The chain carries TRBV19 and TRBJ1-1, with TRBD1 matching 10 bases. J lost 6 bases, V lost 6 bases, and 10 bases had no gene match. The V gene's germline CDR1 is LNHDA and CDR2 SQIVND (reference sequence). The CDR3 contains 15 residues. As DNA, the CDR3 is TGTGCCAGTAGAGTCGGGACAGGGGTATGGTCTGAAGCTTTCTTT. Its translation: CASRVGTGVWSEAFF. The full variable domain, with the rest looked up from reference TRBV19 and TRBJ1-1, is DGGITQSPKYLFRKEGQNVTLSCEQNLNHDAMYWYRQDPGQGLRLIYYSQIVNDFQKGDIAEGYSVSREKKESFPLTVTSAQKNPTAFYLCASRVGTGVWSEAFFGQGTRLTVV.

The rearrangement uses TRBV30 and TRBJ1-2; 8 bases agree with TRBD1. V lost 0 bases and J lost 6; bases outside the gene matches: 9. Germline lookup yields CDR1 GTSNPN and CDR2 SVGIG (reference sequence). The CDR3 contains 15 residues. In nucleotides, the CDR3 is TGTGCCTGGAGTGTCCCCGGCAGGGGGCGAAATGGCTACACCTTC. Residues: CAWSVPGRGRNGYTF.

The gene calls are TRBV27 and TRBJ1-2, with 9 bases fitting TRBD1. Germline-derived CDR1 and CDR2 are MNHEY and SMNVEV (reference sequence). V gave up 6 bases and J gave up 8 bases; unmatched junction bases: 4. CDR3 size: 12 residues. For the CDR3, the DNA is TGTGCCAGCAGGACGACAGGGGGGGGCTACACCTTC. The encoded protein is CASRTTGGGYTF.

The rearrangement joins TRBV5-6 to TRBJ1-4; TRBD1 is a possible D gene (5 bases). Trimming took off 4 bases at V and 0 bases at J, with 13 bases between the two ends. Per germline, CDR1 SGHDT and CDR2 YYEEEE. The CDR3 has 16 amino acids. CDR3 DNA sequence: TGTGCCAGCAGCCGGTACACGGACACAACTAATGAAAAACTGTTTTTT. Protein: CASSRYTDTTNEKLFF.

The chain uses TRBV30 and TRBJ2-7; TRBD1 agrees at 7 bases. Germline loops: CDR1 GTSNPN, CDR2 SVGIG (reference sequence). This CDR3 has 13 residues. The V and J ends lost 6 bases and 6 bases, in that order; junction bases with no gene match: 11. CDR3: CACAGTESVEQYF. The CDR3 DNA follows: TGTGCCTGTGCCGGGACAGAGTCGGTCGAGCAGTACTTC.

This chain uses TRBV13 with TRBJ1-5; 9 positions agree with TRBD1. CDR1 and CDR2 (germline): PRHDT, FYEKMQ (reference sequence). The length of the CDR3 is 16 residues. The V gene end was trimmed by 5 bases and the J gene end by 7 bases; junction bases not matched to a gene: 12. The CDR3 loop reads CASSQGQGRLGQPQHF. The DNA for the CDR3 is TGTGCCAGCAGCCAGGGACAGGGTAGACTAGGCCAGCCCCAGCATTTT.

The CDR3 sequence: CASSTTGTRGNEQFF. For the CDR3, the DNA is TGTGCCAGCAGCACCACCGGGACTAGAGGGAATGAGCAGTTCTTC. V is TRBV7-9 and J is TRBJ2-1; 8 positions agree with TRBD2. CDR1 and CDR2 from the germline V gene are SEHNR and FQNEAQ (reference sequence). The CDR3 is made up of 15 amino acids. The junction had 10 bases not matched to a gene; V was cut back by 5 bases and J by 7 bases. Drawing the rest from reference TRBV7-9 and TRBJ2-1, the complete variable domain is DTGVSQNPRHKITKRGQNVTFRCDPISEHNRLYWYRQTLGQGPEFLTYFQNEAQLEKSRLLSDRFSAERPKGSFSTLEIQRTEQGDSAMYLCASSTTGTRGNEQFFGPGTRLTVL.

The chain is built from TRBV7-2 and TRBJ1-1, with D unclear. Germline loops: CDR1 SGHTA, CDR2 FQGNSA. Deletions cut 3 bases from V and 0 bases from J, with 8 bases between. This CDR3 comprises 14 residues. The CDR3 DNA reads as TGTGCCAGCAGCTTCGTACATGTGAACACTGAAGCTTTCTTT. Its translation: CASSFVHVNTEAFF.

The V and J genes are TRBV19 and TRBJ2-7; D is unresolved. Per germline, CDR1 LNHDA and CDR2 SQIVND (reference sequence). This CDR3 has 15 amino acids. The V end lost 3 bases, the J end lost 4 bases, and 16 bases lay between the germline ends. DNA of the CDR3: TGTGCCAGTAGTATTCGAACAGCCCCTAATTACGAGCAGTACTTC. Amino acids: CASSIRTAPNYEQYF.

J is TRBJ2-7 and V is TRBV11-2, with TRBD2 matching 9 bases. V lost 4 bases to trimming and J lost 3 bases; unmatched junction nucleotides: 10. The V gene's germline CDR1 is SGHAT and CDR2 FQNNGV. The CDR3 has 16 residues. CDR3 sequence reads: CASSSAGTSIIYEQYF. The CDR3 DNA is TGTGCCAGCAGCTCGGCCGGGACTAGCATTATCTACGAGCAGTACTTC. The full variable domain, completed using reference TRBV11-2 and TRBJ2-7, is EAGVAQSPRYKIIEKRQSVAFWCNPISGHATLYWYQQILGQGPKLLIQFQNNGVVDDSQLPKDRFSAERLKGVDSTLKIQPAKLEDSAVYLCASSSAGTSIIYEQYFGPGTRLTVT.

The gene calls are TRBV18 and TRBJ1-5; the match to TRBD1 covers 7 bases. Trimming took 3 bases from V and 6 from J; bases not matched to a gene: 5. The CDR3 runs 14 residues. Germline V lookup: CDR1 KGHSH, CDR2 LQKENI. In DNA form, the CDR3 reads TGTGCCAGCTCACCTAGACAGGGAGGTCAGCCCCAGCATTTT. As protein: CASSPRQGGQPQHF. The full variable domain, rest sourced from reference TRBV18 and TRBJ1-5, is NAGVMQNPRHLVRRRGQEARLRCSPMKGHSHVYWYRQLPEEGLKFMVYLQKENIIDESGMPKERFSAEFPKEGPSILRIQQVVRGDSAAYFCASSPRQGGQPQHFGDGTRLSIL.

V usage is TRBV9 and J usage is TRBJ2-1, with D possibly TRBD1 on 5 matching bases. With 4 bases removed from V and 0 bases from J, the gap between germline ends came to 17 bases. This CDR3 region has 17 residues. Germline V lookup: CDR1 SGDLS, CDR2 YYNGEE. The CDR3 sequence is CASSQKGPHSSYNEQFF. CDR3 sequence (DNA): TGTGCCAGCAGCCAAAAGGGGCCCCATAGCTCCTACAATGAGCAGTTCTTC.

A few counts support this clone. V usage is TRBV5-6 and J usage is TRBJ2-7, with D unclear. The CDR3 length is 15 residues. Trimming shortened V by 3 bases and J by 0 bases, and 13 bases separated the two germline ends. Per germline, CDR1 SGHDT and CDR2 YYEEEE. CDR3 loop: CASSYWREVSYEQYF. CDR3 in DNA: TGTGCCAGCAGCTACTGGCGTGAGGTCTCCTACGAGCAGTACTTC.

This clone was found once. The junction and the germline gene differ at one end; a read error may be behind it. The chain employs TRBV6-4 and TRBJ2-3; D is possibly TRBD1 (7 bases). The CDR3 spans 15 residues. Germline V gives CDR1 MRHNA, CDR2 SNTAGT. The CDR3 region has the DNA TGTGCCAGCAGTGACTCTGGAGGGGGCACAGATGCGCAGTATTTT. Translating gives CASSDSGGGTDAQYF.

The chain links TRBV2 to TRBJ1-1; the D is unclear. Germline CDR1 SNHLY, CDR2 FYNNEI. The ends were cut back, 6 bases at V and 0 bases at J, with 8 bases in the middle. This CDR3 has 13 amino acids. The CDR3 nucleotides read TGTGCCAGCAGACAAGTTATGAACACTGAAGCTTTCTTT. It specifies CASRQVMNTEAFF.